These 12 T cell receptor beta chains share one sample of origin, sequenced in a study of blood T cell repertoires in COVID-19. The table came from immunoSEQ multiplex PCR; TCRdb's copy has only in-frame clones and leaves some out. This sample has about 150,000 clones, with around 83% found just once. The material sequenced was peripheral blood. The receptors shown here come from a man aged 65 to 79 who had recovered from COVID-19.

This clone was detected a few times. The rearrangement joins TRBV19 to TRBJ1-1, with 9 bases that match TRBD1. J gave up 3 bases and V 7 bases, and 3 bases lay outside the gene matches. The CDR3 sequence is 13 residues long. The germline V gene encodes CDR1 LNHDA and CDR2 SQIVND (reference sequence). CDR3 bases: TGTGCCAGTAAACAGGGGGCGGACACTGAAGCTTTCTTT. Translating it yields CASKQGADTEAFF.

The CDR3, as DNA: TGTGCCAGCAGTTTAGCCCCTCCACAAAACTATGGCTACACCTTC. Protein sequence: CASSLAPPQNYGYTF. The chain joins TRBV28 to TRBJ1-2; no definite D call. CDR3 size: 15 residues. Germline values: CDR1 MDHEN, CDR2 SYDVKM. Between the trimmed V and J ends, which lost 2 bases and 2 bases, there was a span of 12 bases.

V is TRBV20-1 and J is TRBJ1-2, with D perhaps matching TRBD1 (6 bases). Germline V lookup: CDR1 DFQATT, CDR2 SNEGSKA (reference sequence). Trimming pared 4 bases from V and 7 bases from J, leaving 10 bases between. CDR3 size: 11 residues. DNA for the CDR3: TGCAGTGCTAATACAGGGACTGGCTACACCTTC. Its protein product is CSANTGTGYTF.

The chain combines TRBV9 with TRBJ2-5; D call uncertain. The germline CDR1 and CDR2 sequences are SGDLS and YYNGEE. The CDR3 sequence is 14 residues long. Trimming took 2 bases from V and 5 from J, leaving 13 bases between them. The chain's CDR3 is CASSVAGETETQYF. DNA for the CDR3: TGTGCCAGCAGCGTGGCTGGAGAAACTGAGACCCAGTACTTC.

J is TRBJ2-7 and V is TRBV28; 10 positions agree with TRBD1. The V and J ends lost 5 bases and 3 bases, in that order; junction bases with no gene match: 7. The CDR3 totals 15 residues. Germline CDR1 is MDHEN and CDR2 is SYDVKM. For the CDR3, the DNA is TGTGCCAGCAGTACCATCGGACAGGGGGGCTACGAGCAGTACTTC. Residues: CASSTIGQGGYEQYF.

This chain links TRBV28 with TRBJ2-7; TRBD2 matches at 11 bases. The CDR3 extends over 16 amino acids. The V gene end was trimmed by 7 bases and the J gene end by 3 bases; junction bases not matched to a gene: 11. The germline CDR1 and CDR2 sequences are MDHEN and SYDVKM. Written as DNA, the CDR3 is TGTGCCAGCACCTCAATGGGTAGCGGGAGGGACTACGAGCAGTACTTC. This encodes CASTSMGSGRDYEQYF.

V usage is TRBV19 and J usage is TRBJ2-5, with TRBD1 matching over 7 bases. Germline CDR1 reads LNHDA; CDR2 reads SQIVND (reference sequence). Trimming took 3 bases from V and 5 from J; bases not matched to a gene: 0. The CDR3 totals 12 residues. Here the CDR3 DNA reads TGTGCCAGTAGTATGGACAGGGAGACCCAGTACTTC. Translation gives CASSMDRETQYF.

The rearrangement links TRBV2 to TRBJ1-2, with 8 bases lining up with TRBD1. This CDR3 is 14 amino acids long. The germline CDR1 and CDR2 sequences are SNHLY and FYNNEI. V shed 4 bases and J 6 bases; nucleotides not matched to a gene: 7. The chain's CDR3 is CASSAFGTGNGYTF. The CDR3 DNA reads TGTGCCAGCAGTGCTTTCGGGACAGGTAATGGCTACACCTTC.

This chain uses TRBV5-4 with TRBJ2-1, with 9 bases that match TRBD2. V lost 0 bases and J lost 14; bases outside the gene matches: 6. The CDR3 has 13 amino acids. Germline V gene sequence: CDR1 SGHNT, CDR2 YYREEE (reference sequence). CDR3: CASSLDVSGSEFF. CDR3 nucleotide sequence: TGTGCCAGCAGCTTGGATGTTAGCGGGAGTGAGTTCTTC.

The V gene is TRBV4-3, the J gene TRBJ1-2, with 8 nucleotides matching TRBD1. CDR1 is LGHNA, CDR2 YSLEER, per germline. V shed 0 bases, J shed 8 bases, and the junction held 8 bases outside the gene matches. The CDR3 is made up of 15 amino acids. The CDR3 sequence: CASSQDQTGEVGYTF. Here the CDR3 DNA reads TGCGCCAGCAGCCAAGACCAGACAGGGGAGGTCGGCTACACCTTC.

The rearrangement joins TRBV5-1 to TRBJ1-3, with no clear D. This CDR3 comprises 15 residues. V was cut by 0 bases and J by 4 bases, with 11 bases left in between. Germline values: CDR1 SGHRS, CDR2 YFSETQ. CDR3 sequence: CASSLGSGIGNTIYF. The CDR3 region has the DNA TGCGCCAGCAGCTTGGGGTCGGGGATCGGAAACACCATATATTTT.

In this sample, this clone turned up once. V and J are TRBV27 and TRBJ2-1; perhaps TRBD2 as D (6 bases). CDR1 and CDR2 from the germline V gene are MNHEY and SMNVEV (reference sequence). Trimming left V 5 bases short and J 7 bases short, with 18 bases between. The CDR3 is made up of 15 amino acids. This chain's CDR3 is CASSTGLPKGNEQFF. In nucleotides, the CDR3 is TGTGCCAGCAGTACGGGACTTCCCAAAGGTAATGAGCAGTTCTTC.